The 31 T cell receptor beta chains below all came from one sample that was sequenced in a study of shared clonotypes between healthy human individuals. Profiling relied on immunoSEQ multiplex PCR, and the TCRdb table lists in-frame clones only, not all of them. The sample includes approximately 1.5 million clones, 95% to 99% of them seen just once. The sequenced sample consisted of naive CD4+ T cells sorted from blood. Noted subset: CD45RA+ positively selected. These TCRs come from a man younger than 40 in good health.

This sequence joins TRBV28 and TRBJ1-5; D might be TRBD1 (5 bases). Germline CDR1 is MDHEN and CDR2 is SYDVKM. The V gene lost 6 bases and the J gene lost 6 bases, with 12 bases spanning the gap. CDR3 length: 13 amino acids. The CDR3 nucleotides read TGTGCCAGCAGCGACAGAAAGGGTCAGCCCCAGCATTTT. Its protein product is CASSDRKGQPQHF.

V gene TRBV9 combines with J gene TRBJ1-1; the D gene is possibly TRBD1 (5 bases). The V end lost 2 bases, the J end lost 5 bases, and 22 bases lay between the germline ends. Germline assignment: CDR1 SGDLS and CDR2 YYNGEE. The CDR3 extends over 17 amino acids. This CDR3 is CASSVQVDRGTRTEAFF. DNA of the CDR3: TGTGCCAGCAGCGTGCAGGTGGATCGGGGGACGAGGACTGAAGCTTTCTTT.

About this clone: At the DNA level, this CDR3 is encoded by other sequences in the same sample as well. The chain uses TRBV5-1 and TRBJ2-3; D gene unclear. Germline CDR1 and CDR2: SGHRS and YFSETQ. The CDR3 totals 14 residues. V was cut by 0 bases and J by 0 bases, with 5 bases left in between. The CDR3 sequence is CASSLDPSTDTQYF. CDR3 nucleotides: TGCGCCAGCAGCTTGGACCCGAGCACAGATACGCAGTATTTT.

V gene TRBV5-4 combines with J gene TRBJ1-1; TRBD1 aligns across 7 bases. The CDR3 length is 14 residues. The junction had 6 bases not matched to a gene; V was cut back by 4 bases and J by 3 bases. CDR1 and CDR2 (germline): SGHNT, YYREEE (reference sequence). The DNA for the CDR3 is TGTGCCAGCAGCAGTCGACAGGGTGACACTGAAGCTTTCTTT. Translation: CASSSRQGDTEAFF. The full variable domain, rest sourced from reference TRBV5-4 and TRBJ1-1, is ETGVTQSPTHLIKTRGQQVTLRCSSQSGHNTVSWYQQALGQGPQFIFQYYREEENGRGNFPPRFSGLQFPNYSSELNVNALELDDSALYLCASSSRQGDTEAFFGQGTRLTVV.

V gene TRBV2 combines with J gene TRBJ2-7, with a possible D match to TRBD2 (6 bases). The germline V and J ends were trimmed by 7 bases and 2 bases, with 18 bases remaining between them. The germline V gene encodes CDR1 SNHLY and CDR2 FYNNEI. This CDR3 comprises 15 residues. DNA for the CDR3: TGTGCCAGCACCCAAGCGTGGGGACTGGCCTACGAGCAGTACTTC. The encoded protein is CASTQAWGLAYEQYF.

The chain is built from TRBV5-4 and TRBJ2-7; a possible D gene is TRBD2 (5 bases). This CDR3 spans 16 amino acids. V was trimmed by 1 base and J by 6 bases, leaving 20 bases between them. CDR1 is SGHNT, CDR2 YYREEE, per germline (reference sequence). The CDR3 DNA follows: TGTGCCAGCAGCTTGCGGTTTTCGAAGGGCCGGGGCGAGCAGTACTTC. Translation gives CASSLRFSKGRGEQYF.

This chain uses TRBV2 with TRBJ2-7; D is uncertain. V lost 1 base and J 3 bases, leaving 13 bases between the germline ends. Germline values: CDR1 SNHLY, CDR2 FYNNEI. The CDR3 is 15 residues long. Here the CDR3 DNA reads TGTGCCAGCAGTGAAGATCGCAGACATCACTACGAGCAGTACTTC. Amino acid sequence: CASSEDRRHHYEQYF. The whole variable domain, filled in from reference TRBV2 and TRBJ2-7, reads EPEVTQTPSHQVTQMGQEVILRCVPISNHLYFYWYRQILGQKVEFLVSFYNNEISEKSEIFDDQFSVERPDGSNFTLKIRSTKLEDSAMYFCASSEDRRHHYEQYFGPGTRLTVT.

The rearrangement links TRBV29-1 to TRBJ1-2, with TRBD1 as a possible D gene (5 bases). The V gene lost 5 bases and the J gene lost 4 bases, with 20 bases spanning the gap. The CDR3 consists of 15 residues. Germline V gene sequence: CDR1 SQVTM, CDR2 ANQGSEA. CDR3 in DNA: TGCAGCGTTCAAAGGGGTGGCACATCTAGCTATGGCTACACCTTC. Translated: CSVQRGGTSSYGYTF.

V usage is TRBV9 and J usage is TRBJ2-3; 8 bases map to TRBD2. Germline V gives CDR1 SGDLS, CDR2 YYNGEE. Germline trimming cut 3 bases from V and 4 bases from J; bases unmatched to any gene: 7. The CDR3 runs 15 residues. The CDR3 sequence is CASSASGSTADTQYF. The CDR3 nucleotides read TGTGCCAGCAGCGCAAGCGGGAGTACTGCAGATACGCAGTATTTT.

The table lists this clone with a count of one. The rearrangement links TRBV19 to TRBJ2-7; a possible D gene is TRBD2 (5 bases). Germline V gives CDR1 LNHDA, CDR2 SQIVND (reference sequence). This CDR3 is built from 17 residues. The V end lost 3 bases, the J end lost 2 bases, and 20 bases lay between the germline ends. This CDR3 reads CASSMMSGLAGPYEQYF. The CDR3 region has the DNA TGTGCCAGTAGTATGATGTCTGGTCTAGCTGGGCCCTACGAGCAGTACTTC.

As for this clone: This same CDR3 is encoded by further DNA sequences in the sample. V is TRBV7-6 and J is TRBJ2-1; D assignment may be TRBD1 or TRBD2 (5 bases each). The germline V gene has CDR1 SGHVS and CDR2 FNYEAQ. The V and J ends lost 1 base and 0 bases respectively, with 10 bases between them. The CDR3 is 16 amino acids. The CDR3 region is CASSLVGTSSYNEQFF. CDR3 nucleotides: TGTGCCAGCAGCTTAGTAGGGACCAGCTCCTACAATGAGCAGTTCTTC.

About this clone: This same CDR3 is encoded by further DNA sequences in the sample. CDR3 region: CASSLPAGMNTEAFF. The CDR3 nucleotides read TGTGCCAGCAGTTTACCGGCTGGAATGAACACTGAAGCTTTCTTT. The V gene is TRBV28, the J gene TRBJ1-1; no clear D. CDR1 is MDHEN and CDR2 is SYDVKM in the germline V gene. The CDR3 has 15 amino acids. The V gene lost 2 bases and the J gene lost 0 bases, with 10 bases spanning the gap.

This chain joins TRBV5-5 and TRBJ2-1; TRBD2 agrees at 11 bases. The CDR3 runs 17 residues. In germline, CDR1 is SGHKS, CDR2 YYEKEE (reference sequence). V lost 0 bases and J lost 0; bases outside the gene matches: 2. The CDR3 DNA sequence: TGTGCCAGCAGCTTGGGCACTAGCGGGAGCTCCTACAATGAGCAGTTCTTC. Amino acid sequence: CASSLGTSGSSYNEQFF.

The rearrangement links TRBV6-5 to TRBJ2-3, with D perhaps matching TRBD2 (6 bases). Germline V gene sequence: CDR1 MNHEY, CDR2 SVGAGI. This CDR3 contains 15 residues. V dropped 8 bases and J dropped 1 base, with 16 bases sitting between them. CDR3 sequence: CASHGLGGGTDTQYF. In DNA, the CDR3 is TGTGCCAGCCACGGACTCGGCGGGGGCACAGATACGCAGTATTTT.

With respect to this clone: Other DNA sequences in the sample encode the same CDR3. V gene TRBV12-5 combines with J gene TRBJ2-6, with D uncertain. Trimming took 5 bases from V and 1 from J, leaving 3 bases between them. Germline V lookup: CDR1 LGHNT, CDR2 FRNRAP. The CDR3 loop spans 13 amino acids. This chain's CDR3 is CASGLSGANVLTF. In nucleotides, the CDR3 is TGTGCTAGTGGTCTATCTGGGGCCAACGTCCTGACTTTC.

The chain joins TRBV18 to TRBJ2-1; tentatively, D is TRBD1 (6 bases). V lost 3 bases and J 6 bases, leaving 15 bases between the germline ends. Germline V gene sequence: CDR1 KGHSH, CDR2 LQKENI. This CDR3 is 15 amino acids long. The CDR3 sequence: CASSPLGVGGNEQFF. CDR3 bases: TGTGCCAGCTCACCCCTCGGGGTAGGGGGCAATGAGCAGTTCTTC.

The chain joins TRBV7-2 to TRBJ2-7; D gene ambiguous. CDR1 is SGHTA and CDR2 is FQGNSA in the germline V gene. The V and J ends lost 0 bases and 4 bases respectively, with 7 bases between them. The CDR3 loop spans 13 amino acids. In nucleotides, the CDR3 is TGTGCCAGCAGCTTAGCAGTTCTGTACGAGCAGTACTTC. The encoded protein is CASSLAVLYEQYF.

CDR3 DNA sequence: TGTGCCACCGAAATGGGGGGAGGGCGATACAATGAGCAGTTCTTC. Protein: CATEMGGGRYNEQFF. The chain links TRBV5-4 to TRBJ2-1; 7 bases map to TRBD2. This CDR3 is 15 amino acids long. V dropped 9 bases and J dropped 4; count of bases not matched to a gene: 13. Germline CDR1 and CDR2: SGHNT and YYREEE (reference sequence).

This chain joins TRBV15 and TRBJ1-1; no firm D call. Deletions cut 0 bases from V and 11 bases from J, with 13 bases between. This CDR3 has 13 residues. Germline CDR1 and CDR2: LNHNV and YYDKDF (reference sequence). CDR3 DNA: TGTGCCACCAGCAGAGATTTAGAGGAGGGCGCTTTCTTT. Translating it yields CATSRDLEEGAFF. Supplemented by reference TRBV15 and TRBJ1-1, the full variable domain reads DAMVIQNPRYQVTQFGKPVTLSCSQTLNHNVMYWYQQKSSQAPKLLFHYYDKDFNNEADTPDNFQSRRPNTSFCFLDIRSPGLGDTAMYLCATSRDLEEGAFFGQGTRLTVV.

The chain couples TRBV28 to TRBJ2-7; maybe TRBD2 (5 bases). This CDR3 contains 16 residues. Trimming removed 3 bases at V and 2 bases at J, with 17 bases between. Germline CDR1 is MDHEN and CDR2 is SYDVKM. The CDR3 loop reads CASSLRTPFLPYEQYF. The CDR3 region has the DNA TGTGCCAGCAGTTTGCGGACTCCTTTTTTGCCCTACGAGCAGTACTTC.

The CDR3 DNA sequence: TGTGCCAGCAGCGCCGGTTACGAGCAGTACTTC. Encoded protein: CASSAGYEQYF. This rearrangement joins TRBV5-5 to TRBJ2-7; D is undetermined. CDR1 and CDR2 from the germline V gene are SGHKS and YYEKEE (reference sequence). The V and J ends lost 4 bases and 4 bases respectively, with 6 bases between them. The CDR3 extends over 11 amino acids.

For this clone: Additional DNA sequences in this sample encode the identical CDR3. V and J are TRBV15 and TRBJ2-1; D not resolved. The germline CDR1 and CDR2 sequences are LNHNV and YYDKDF (reference sequence). The CDR3 sequence is 14 residues long. With 1 base removed from V and 1 base from J, the gap between germline ends came to 5 bases. CDR3 loop: CATSRGGSYNEQFF. CDR3 DNA: TGTGCCACCAGCAGAGGCGGTTCCTACAATGAGCAGTTCTTC.

The chain joins TRBV30 to TRBJ2-1, with TRBD2 identical over 10 bases. From germline, CDR1 is GTSNPN and CDR2 SVGIG (reference sequence). The length of the CDR3 is 16 residues. The J segment lost 1 base and the V segment lost 0 bases, leaving 3 bases of the junction unmatched. The CDR3 loop is CAWSVAGGVSYNEQFF. CDR3 coding DNA: TGTGCCTGGAGTGTAGCGGGAGGGGTTTCCTACAATGAGCAGTTCTTC.

This chain joins TRBV9 and TRBJ2-3; D remains unclear. The ends were cut back, 0 bases at V and 8 bases at J, with 10 bases in the middle. CDR3 size: 13 residues. The germline V gene encodes CDR1 SGDLS and CDR2 YYNGEE. CDR3 region: CASSVGADGTQYF. Here the CDR3 DNA reads TGTGCCAGCAGCGTAGGGGCGGACGGTACGCAGTATTTT.

The chain uses TRBV11-2 and TRBJ2-3; D is unresolved. CDR3 length: 15 residues. V was shortened by 6 bases and J by 4 bases, with 17 bases between the two germline ends. Per germline, CDR1 SGHAT and CDR2 FQNNGV. The CDR3 nucleotides are TGTGCCAGCAGATTGGTGGGCCCAACGGCAGATACGCAGTATTTT. It yields the protein CASRLVGPTADTQYF. Based on the CDR3 plus reference TRBV11-2 and TRBJ2-3, the full variable domain is EAGVAQSPRYKIIEKRQSVAFWCNPISGHATLYWYQQILGQGPKLLIQFQNNGVVDDSQLPKDRFSAERLKGVDSTLKIQPAKLEDSAVYLCASRLVGPTADTQYFGPGTRLTVL.

The chain recombines TRBV6-1 with TRBJ2-7; the D call may be TRBD1 or TRBD2 (5 bases each). The CDR3 spans 14 residues. The ends were cut back, 7 bases at V and 4 bases at J, with 17 bases in the middle. Germline V gene lookup returns CDR1 MNHNS and CDR2 SASEGT. CDR3 coding DNA: TGTGCCAGCACGAGTGGCGGGCCAGGGTACGAGCAGTACTTC. Translating gives CASTSGGPGYEQYF.

The rearrangement uses TRBV5-6 and TRBJ1-3; TRBD1 is a possible D gene (5 bases). V was cut by 7 bases and J by 0 bases, with 11 bases left in between. The CDR3 runs 14 residues. The germline V gene encodes CDR1 SGHDT and CDR2 YYEEEE. CDR3 amino acids: CASGDDYSGNTIYF. CDR3 nucleotide sequence: TGTGCCAGCGGGGACGACTACTCTGGAAACACCATATATTTT.

The genes are TRBV28 and TRBJ1-2, with a tentative D call TRBD1 (5 bases). Per germline, CDR1 MDHEN and CDR2 SYDVKM. Trimming pared 2 bases from V and 0 bases from J, leaving 13 bases between. This CDR3 region has 16 residues. The CDR3: CASSLAGVPANYGYTF. CDR3 coding DNA: TGTGCCAGCAGTTTAGCGGGGGTCCCAGCTAACTATGGCTACACCTTC.

Note on this clone: Distinct nucleotide sequences in the sample also encode this CDR3. The chain uses TRBV2 and TRBJ2-1, with 7 bases identical to TRBD2. The ends lost 4 bases at V and 4 bases at J; junction bases unmatched: 7. Looked up from germline, CDR1 is SNHLY and CDR2 is FYNNEI. This CDR3 is built from 15 residues. For the CDR3, the DNA is TGTGCCAGCAGTGTATTAGCGGGCAGATACAATGAGCAGTTCTTC. It encodes CASSVLAGRYNEQFF.

V is TRBV10-3 and J is TRBJ2-3, with 7 bases aligning to TRBD1. The CDR3 loop spans 15 amino acids. V gave up 3 bases and J gave up 2 bases; unmatched junction bases: 5. The germline gives CDR1 ENHRY, CDR2 SYGVKD. Written as DNA, the CDR3 is TGTGCCATCAGTGAACCGGGACAGCTCACAGATACGCAGTATTTT. The encoded protein is CAISEPGQLTDTQYF.

Here the CDR3 DNA reads TGTGCCACCAGACAGAGTCCAACTAATGAAAAACTGTTTTTT. It specifies CATRQSPTNEKLFF. V is TRBV7-2 and J is TRBJ1-4, with D maybe TRBD1 (5 bases). Germline CDR1 is SGHTA and CDR2 is FQGNSA. V lost 10 bases, J lost 0 bases, and 12 bases lay in between. The CDR3 loop spans 14 amino acids.